The 27 T cell receptor beta chains given below trace back to one sample, sequenced in a study of cytomegalovirus exposure and HLA in healthy donors. Primers for the PCR totalled 60 Vbeta and 13 Jbeta. Here immunoSEQ multiplex PCR was the method, and the copy in TCRdb shows in-frame clones only, minus some. The table includes hundreds of thousands of clones, more than 60% detected once. The sequenced sample consisted of PBMCs. The receptors shown here come from a woman aged 55-70 years in good health and CMV-seropositive.

The CDR3 DNA sequence: TGTGCCAGCAGCCCAGGACACAGCCAAGAGACCCAGTACTTC. Translation: CASSPGHSQETQYF. This chain uses TRBV7-9 with TRBJ2-5; perhaps TRBD1 as D (5 bases). The CDR3 spans 14 residues. V lost 5 bases and J lost 1, with 11 bases in between. Germline CDR1 and CDR2: SEHNR and FQNEAQ (reference sequence).

The chain links TRBV19 to TRBJ2-5; D is undetermined. V was pared by 5 bases and J by 5 bases, with 12 bases between. CDR1 LNHDA and CDR2 SQIVND come from the germline V gene (reference sequence). CDR3 length: 13 residues. The CDR3 is CASSPSRGETQYF. The CDR3 bases are TGTGCCAGTAGTCCAAGCAGAGGCGAGACCCAGTACTTC.

V gene TRBV9 combines with J gene TRBJ2-7; 7 nucleotides agree with TRBD2. Unmatched junction bases numbered 7, after V lost 7 bases and J lost 0 bases. Germline CDR1 reads SGDLS; CDR2 reads YYNGEE. The CDR3 consists of 14 residues. The CDR3 region has the DNA TGTGCCAGCGGGGGGGGGTCCCCCTCCTACGAGCAGTACTTC. This translates into CASGGGSPSYEQYF.

This clone was counted a few times. The genes are TRBV5-8 and TRBJ2-3; 9 nucleotides agree with TRBD1. The CDR3 spans 18 residues. Germline V gene data show CDR1 as SGHTS and CDR2 as YDEGEE. Losses at the gene ends were 8 bases for V and 0 bases for J; bases not matched to a gene: 16. The CDR3 sequence is CASLPGTGPRLSTDTQYF. The CDR3, as DNA: TGTGCCAGTCTCCCCGGGACAGGGCCCCGTTTGAGCACAGATACGCAGTATTTT.

The rearrangement links TRBV2 to TRBJ2-7; 7 bases line up with TRBD2. The germline CDR1 and CDR2 sequences are SNHLY and FYNNEI. There are 11 residues in the CDR3. Trimming cost V 11 bases and J 0 bases; bases outside gene matches: 1. The CDR3 bases are TGTGCCGGGGGGGGCTCCTACGAGCAGTACTTC. It yields the protein CAGGGSYEQYF.

This chain joins TRBV29-1 and TRBJ2-3, with D perhaps TRBD1 (8 bases). Germline CDR1 and CDR2: SQVTM and ANQGSEA. Trimming took off 4 bases at V and 4 bases at J, with 18 bases between the two ends. The CDR3 runs to 15 residues. CDR3 DNA: TGCAGCGTTGTCCGGACAGGGAGGGGAGCAGATACGCAGTATTTT. Protein sequence: CSVVRTGRGADTQYF.

The chain recombines TRBV5-1 with TRBJ1-4; 8 bases match TRBD1. The CDR3 consists of 14 residues. Losses at the gene ends were 4 bases for V and 2 bases for J; bases not matched to a gene: 1. Germline V lookup: CDR1 SGHRS, CDR2 YFSETQ. Here the CDR3 DNA reads TGCGCCAGCAGCGGACAGGGCACTAATGAAAAACTGTTTTTT. The encoded protein is CASSGQGTNEKLFF. Based on the CDR3 plus reference TRBV5-1 and TRBJ1-4, the full variable domain is KAGVTQTPRYLIKTRGQQVTLSCSPISGHRSVSWYQQTPGQGLQFLFEYFSETQRNKGNFPGRFSGRQFSNSRSEMNVSTLELGDSALYLCASSGQGTNEKLFFGSGTQLSVL.

The genes are TRBV18 and TRBJ1-1; D is possibly TRBD1 (6 bases). CDR3 length: 14 amino acids. V was clipped by 7 bases and J by 5 bases, with 17 bases between them. Germline CDR1 is KGHSH and CDR2 is LQKENI. CDR3 sequence (DNA): TGTGCCAGCTTCCCGGTAGCTCAGGGGACTGAAGCTTTCTTT. This translates into CASFPVAQGTEAFF. The variable domain in full, completed from reference TRBV18 and TRBJ1-1, reads NAGVMQNPRHLVRRRGQEARLRCSPMKGHSHVYWYRQLPEEGLKFMVYLQKENIIDESGMPKERFSAEFPKEGPSILRIQQVVRGDSAAYFCASFPVAQGTEAFFGQGTRLTVV.

The chain uses TRBV13 and TRBJ2-2; 8 bases line up with TRBD2. With 2 bases clipped from V and 5 bases from J, the junction kept 7 bases outside the gene matches. In germline, CDR1 is PRHDT, CDR2 FYEKMQ (reference sequence). This CDR3 contains 16 residues. Here the CDR3 reads CASSLPVGRDTGELFF. The CDR3 bases are TGTGCCAGCAGCTTACCGGTCGGGAGGGATACCGGGGAGCTGTTTTTT.

This CDR3 is CATQSDRVPGIQYF. The CDR3 DNA is TGTGCCACCCAATCTGACAGGGTCCCAGGCATTCAGTACTTC. V usage is TRBV27 and J usage is TRBJ2-4; 7 bases map to TRBD1. This CDR3 has 14 amino acids. J lost 9 bases, V lost 10 bases, and 15 bases had no gene match. The germline V gene encodes CDR1 MNHEY and CDR2 SMNVEV (reference sequence).

This clone has a handful of counts. The J gene is TRBJ1-5, the V gene TRBV7-2, with D possibly matching TRBD1 (6 bases). This CDR3 comprises 13 residues. V was clipped by 8 bases and J by 7 bases, with 15 bases between them. CDR1 and CDR2 from the germline V gene are SGHTA and FQGNSA. The CDR3 coding sequence is TGTGCCAGCGGATTACAGGGAGAACAGCCCCAGCATTTT. Translated: CASGLQGEQPQHF.

V and J are TRBV7-2 and TRBJ2-1; 8 bases are a match to TRBD1. Germline assignment: CDR1 SGHTA and CDR2 FQGNSA. The V gene end was trimmed by 5 bases and the J gene end by 3 bases; junction bases not matched to a gene: 6. This CDR3 contains 15 residues. This chain's CDR3 is CASSATGALYNEQFF. The CDR3 coding sequence is TGTGCCAGCAGCGCGACAGGGGCCCTCTACAATGAGCAGTTCTTC.

The V call is TRBV11-3, the J call TRBJ2-5, with a tentative D call TRBD2 (6 bases). The CDR3 runs 14 residues. CDR1 is SGHNT and CDR2 is YENEEA in the germline V gene. Between the trimmed V and J ends, which lost 5 bases and 3 bases, there was a span of 13 bases. The CDR3 nucleotides are TGTGCCAGCAGCCCCTCCGCTAGCGAAGAGACCCAGTACTTC. Residues: CASSPSASEETQYF.

This chain connects TRBV6-6 to TRBJ2-1; the match to TRBD2 covers 10 bases. The CDR3 is made up of 16 amino acids. From germline, CDR1 is MNHNY and CDR2 SVGAGI (reference sequence). With 5 bases clipped from V and 4 bases from J, the junction kept 8 bases outside the gene matches. The CDR3 is CASSPPSGRGYNEQFF. The CDR3, as DNA: TGTGCCAGCAGTCCCCCTAGCGGGAGAGGGTACAATGAGCAGTTCTTC.

The V gene is TRBV7-9, the J gene TRBJ2-5; D perhaps matches TRBD2 (6 bases). Germline assignment: CDR1 SEHNR and CDR2 FQNEAQ (reference sequence). Between the trimmed V and J ends, which lost 5 bases and 4 bases, there was a span of 14 bases. CDR3 length equals 14 residues. The CDR3 loop is CASSPSGVRETQYF. The CDR3 DNA reads TGTGCCAGCAGCCCCTCGGGGGTAAGAGAGACCCAGTACTTC. The entire variable domain, with the rest obtained from reference TRBV7-9 and TRBJ2-5, is as follows: DTGVSQNPRHKITKRGQNVTFRCDPISEHNRLYWYRQTLGQGPEFLTYFQNEAQLEKSRLLSDRFSAERPKGSFSTLEIQRTEQGDSAMYLCASSPSGVRETQYFGPGTRLLVL.

The chain has TRBV5-4 and TRBJ1-3; D might be TRBD1 (5 bases). Germline CDR1 reads SGHNT; CDR2 reads YYREEE (reference sequence). The CDR3 spans 15 residues. The V gene lost 3 bases and the J gene lost 0 bases, with 10 bases spanning the gap. CDR3 region: CASSYTGYSGNTIYF. For the CDR3, the DNA is TGTGCCAGCAGCTATACAGGTTACTCTGGAAACACCATATATTTT.

This clone was seen only a few times. V and J are TRBV19 and TRBJ1-3; D might be TRBD1 (6 bases). The CDR3 loop spans 16 amino acids. Germline V lookup: CDR1 LNHDA, CDR2 SQIVND (reference sequence). The V end was cut by 7 bases, the J end by 3 bases, with 19 bases between. The CDR3 bases are TGTGCCAGTACCCGGACAGCCTTGTTGGATGGAAACACCATATATTTT. It encodes CASTRTALLDGNTIYF. Using reference TRBV19 and TRBJ1-3 for the parts outside the CDR3, the full variable domain is DGGITQSPKYLFRKEGQNVTLSCEQNLNHDAMYWYRQDPGQGLRLIYYSQIVNDFQKGDIAEGYSVSREKKESFPLTVTSAQKNPTAFYLCASTRTALLDGNTIYFGEGSWLTVV.

The CDR3 coding sequence is TGTGCCAGCAGCCCTCGGACAGGGGGCGCAGATACGCAGTATTTT. Protein sequence: CASSPRTGGADTQYF. The gene calls are TRBV7-2 and TRBJ2-3, with 11 nucleotides matching TRBD1. The CDR3 contains 15 residues. Germline lookup yields CDR1 SGHTA and CDR2 FQGNSA. After removal of 5 bases from V and 4 bases from J, the junction contained 5 bases not matched to a gene.

The CDR3 reads CASTVGHKNTEAFF. Written as DNA, the CDR3 is TGTGCCAGCACCGTGGGACACAAGAACACTGAAGCTTTCTTT. This chain connects TRBV25-1 to TRBJ1-1, with D perhaps matching TRBD1 (6 bases). CDR3 size: 14 residues. V gave up 7 bases and J gave up 1 base, with 13 bases separating them. Germline CDR1 and CDR2: MGHDK and SYGVNS.

The chain recombines TRBV28 with TRBJ1-6, with D tentatively TRBD1 (5 bases). Germline V gives CDR1 MDHEN, CDR2 SYDVKM. This CDR3 comprises 14 residues. CDR3 residues: CGSSSGGDNSPLHF. DNA for the CDR3: TGTGGCAGTTCCTCGGGGGGGGATAATTCACCCCTCCACTTT.

The chain has TRBV10-3 and TRBJ1-4; 7 positions agree with TRBD1. Germline V gene sequence: CDR1 ENHRY, CDR2 SYGVKD. Trimming took 10 bases from V and 7 from J; bases not matched to a gene: 12. The CDR3 length is 14 residues. The CDR3 coding sequence is TGTGCCACAACCGCACAGGGGTCCGGTGAAAAACTGTTTTTT. This encodes CATTAQGSGEKLFF.

As DNA, the CDR3 is TGTGCCAGCAGTAACGGACAGGCCGGCAATCAGCCCCAGCATTTT. Translation: CASSNGQAGNQPQHF. V gene TRBV6-1 combines with J gene TRBJ1-5; 7 bases agree with TRBD1. The V gene's germline CDR1 is MNHNS and CDR2 SASEGT. This CDR3 has 15 amino acids. J lost 2 bases, V lost 5 bases, and 6 bases had no gene match.

The chain employs TRBV12-2 and TRBJ1-1; TRBD1, the table's D call, lacks a check against the DNA. TRBV12-2 is a listed pseudogene. The CDR3 consists of 15 residues. Written as DNA, the CDR3 is TGTGCAAGTCGGCGAGGACCCACAGGGAACGCTGAAGCTTTCTTT. Protein: CASRRGPTGNAEAFF.

The genes are TRBV28 and TRBJ2-5; 10 positions agree with TRBD1. CDR1 is MDHEN and CDR2 is SYDVKM in the germline V gene. J was trimmed by 2 bases and V by 6 bases; bases with no gene match: 3. CDR3 size: 14 residues. CDR3 sequence (DNA): TGTGCCAGCAGCCGACAGGGGGCTCAAGAGACCCAGTACTTC. Protein product: CASSRQGAQETQYF.

This clone showed up just once. The V gene is TRBV10-3, the J gene TRBJ1-5; 7 bases fit TRBD1. CDR3 size: 13 residues. V lost 10 bases to trimming and J lost 4 bases; unmatched junction nucleotides: 7. Germline V gene sequence: CDR1 ENHRY, CDR2 SYGVKD. This chain's CDR3 is CATTGASNQPQHF. The DNA for the CDR3 is TGTGCCACCACAGGGGCCTCTAATCAGCCCCAGCATTTT.

This clone was found once. The rearrangement links TRBV6-1 to TRBJ2-5; D is uncertain. The germline CDR1 and CDR2 sequences are MNHNS and SASEGT. V was pared by 3 bases and J by 2 bases, with 7 bases between. The CDR3 length is 13 residues. CDR3 in amino acids: CASSEVEQETQYF. CDR3 coding DNA: TGTGCCAGCAGTGAGGTGGAGCAAGAGACCCAGTACTTC.

This clone occurred once. The V call is TRBV11-2, the J call TRBJ1-2, with TRBD1 matching over 8 bases. With 3 bases clipped from V and 0 bases from J, the junction kept 3 bases outside the gene matches. Per germline, CDR1 SGHAT and CDR2 FQNNGV. This CDR3 contains 15 residues. CDR3 sequence (DNA): TGTGCCAGCAGCTTTTCGACAGGGGCTAACTATGGCTACACCTTC. Translating gives CASSFSTGANYGYTF. The variable domain in full, with the rest retrieved from reference TRBV11-2 and TRBJ1-2, is EAGVAQSPRYKIIEKRQSVAFWCNPISGHATLYWYQQILGQGPKLLIQFQNNGVVDDSQLPKDRFSAERLKGVDSTLKIQPAKLEDSAVYLCASSFSTGANYGYTFGSGTRLTVV.